Listed below are T cell receptor beta chains from one sample, sequenced in a study of CD8 T cells in Susac syndrome. Using its own MiXCR run on the immunoSEQ multiplex PCR reads, TCRdb lists one record per CDR3 protein. The sample records about 81,000 distinct CDR3 sequences, approximately 95% being singletons. Sample: CD8+ T cells from PBMCs. These receptors came from a human donor with Susac syndrome. Both conserved end residues are part of each CDR3. D genes are given only for firm matches. The size field is filled for only some rows; it gives once, few, many or a size class.

d_gene: -; j_gene: TRBJ1-5; abundance: -; v_gene: TRBV27; CDR3aa: CASSLAHGTPQHF; CDR3nt: TGTGCCAGCAGTTTGGCCCACGGGACGCCCCAGCATTTT
d_gene: -; j_gene: TRBJ2-1; abundance: -; v_gene: TRBV7-9; CDR3aa: CASSPRDISYNEQFF; CDR3nt: TGTGCCAGCAGTCCCCGGGACATATCCTACAATGAGCAGTTCTTC
d_gene: -; j_gene: TRBJ2-2; abundance: -; v_gene: TRBV2; CDR3aa: CASTQGRIVNTGELFF; CDR3nt: TGTGCCAGCACCCAAGGACGGATCGTGAACACCGGGGAGCTGTTTTTT
d_gene: -; j_gene: TRBJ2-5; abundance: few; v_gene: TRBV13; CDR3aa: CASSPPAAGRETQYF; CDR3nt: TGTGCCAGCAGCCCACCTGCGGCAGGGAGGGAGACCCAGTACTTC
d_gene: -; j_gene: TRBJ2-7; abundance: -; v_gene: TRBV21-1; CDR3aa: CASDSYEQYF; CDR3nt: TGTGCCAGCGACTCCTACGAGCAGTACTTC
d_gene: -; j_gene: TRBJ2-1; abundance: -; v_gene: TRBV7-3; CDR3aa: CASSLSGASYNEQFF; CDR3nt: TGTGCCAGCAGCTTAAGTGGGGCATCCTACAATGAGCAGTTCTTC
d_gene: TRBD1; j_gene: TRBJ2-1; abundance: -; v_gene: TRBV27; CDR3aa: CASSTDRAGYNEQFF; CDR3nt: TGTGCCAGCAGTACGGACAGGGCGGGGTACAATGAGCAGTTCTTC
d_gene: -; j_gene: TRBJ1-1; abundance: -; v_gene: TRBV7-9; CDR3aa: CASSRPTQGPNTEAFF; CDR3nt: TGTGCCAGCAGCCGACCCACTCAGGGGCCGAACACTGAAGCTTTCTTT
d_gene: -; j_gene: TRBJ2-1; abundance: -; v_gene: TRBV9; CDR3aa: CASSAGEVQFF; CDR3nt: TGTGCCAGCAGCGCGGGAGAGGTACAGTTCTTC
d_gene: -; j_gene: TRBJ1-5; abundance: -; v_gene: TRBV10-2; CDR3aa: CASSESIQPQHF; CDR3nt: TGCGCCAGCAGTGAGTCGATCCAGCCCCAGCATTTT
d_gene: TRBD1; j_gene: TRBJ1-1; abundance: -; v_gene: TRBV5-6; CDR3aa: CASSSRGTGLTEAFF; CDR3nt: TGTGCCAGCAGCTCCCGGGGGACAGGGCTAACTGAAGCTTTCTTT